Presented here are 2 T cell receptor beta chains from one specimen sequenced in a study of regulatory T cells in long-lasting Graves disease. Both iRepertoire HTBI primers and Arm-PCR of CDR3 regions were used to build the TCR beta libraries. Using its own MiXCR run on the multiplex PCR reads, TCRdb lists one record per CDR3 protein. The table lists roughly 430,000 distinct CDR3 sequences, roughly 15% of them singletons. Time point reported: newly diagnosed GD, antithyroid drugs for less than 3 months. The authors made the TCR library using RNA they extracted from PBMCs. The same data also went into a second study, on T cells in Graves' hyperthyroidism and ophthalmopathy.

Sample: peripheral blood mononuclear cells (PBMCs), taken at new diagnosis, from a patient treated with antithyroid drugs. The receptors stem from a woman aged 25 to 39 with Graves disease.

This clonotype was counted many times. The chain couples TRBV7-2 to TRBJ2-1; 16 bases map to TRBD2. CDR1 is SGHTA and CDR2 is FQGNSA in the germline V gene. J was trimmed by 10 bases and V by 0 bases; bases with no gene match: 6. This CDR3 spans 17 amino acids. DNA for the CDR3: TGTGCCAGCAGCTTAGCTCCGGGACTAGCGGGAGGGCGGGAGCAGTTCTTC. This encodes CASSLAPGLAGGREQFF.

This clonotype was observed many times. The rearrangement uses TRBV12-3 or TRBV12-4 and TRBJ2-7; TRBD1 agrees at 11 bases. V lost 4 bases and J lost 2; bases outside the gene matches: 4. The CDR3 covers 15 residues. CDR3: CASSWGTGGTYEQYF. The CDR3 bases are TGTGCCAGCAGTTGGGGGACAGGGGGAACCTACGAGCAGTACTTC.